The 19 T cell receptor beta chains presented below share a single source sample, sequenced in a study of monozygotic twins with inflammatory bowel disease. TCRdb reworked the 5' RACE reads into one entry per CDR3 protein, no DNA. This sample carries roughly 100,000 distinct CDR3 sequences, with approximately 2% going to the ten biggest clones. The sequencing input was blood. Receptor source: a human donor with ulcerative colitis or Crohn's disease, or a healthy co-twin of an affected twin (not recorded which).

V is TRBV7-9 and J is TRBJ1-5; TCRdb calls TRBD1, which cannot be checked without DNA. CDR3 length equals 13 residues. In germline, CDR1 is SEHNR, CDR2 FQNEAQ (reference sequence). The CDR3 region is CASSLDGGQPQHF. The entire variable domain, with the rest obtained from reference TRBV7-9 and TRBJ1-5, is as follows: DTGVSQNPRHKITKRGQNVTFRCDPISEHNRLYWYRQTLGQGPEFLTYFQNEAQLEKSRLLSDRFSAERPKGSFSTLEIQRTEQGDSAMYLCASSLDGGQPQHFGDGTRLSIL.

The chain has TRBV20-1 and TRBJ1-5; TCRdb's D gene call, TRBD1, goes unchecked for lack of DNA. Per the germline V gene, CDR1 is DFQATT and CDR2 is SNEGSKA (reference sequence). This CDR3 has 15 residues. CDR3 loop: CSAYAGTGHNQPQHF.

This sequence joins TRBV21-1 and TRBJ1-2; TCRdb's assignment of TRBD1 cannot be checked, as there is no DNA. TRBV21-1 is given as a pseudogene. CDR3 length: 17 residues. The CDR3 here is CASSKALRGRNPDGYTF.

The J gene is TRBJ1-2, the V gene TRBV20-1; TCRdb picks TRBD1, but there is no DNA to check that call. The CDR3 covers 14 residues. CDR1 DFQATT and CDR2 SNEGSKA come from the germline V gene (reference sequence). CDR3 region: CSASPGTGDYGYTF.

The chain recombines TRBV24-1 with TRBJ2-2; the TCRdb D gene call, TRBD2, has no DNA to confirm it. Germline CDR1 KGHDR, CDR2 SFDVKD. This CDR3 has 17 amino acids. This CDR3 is CATSDSGWGTNTGELFF.

CDR3 in amino acids: CASRRASSGNTIYF. The rearrangement uses TRBV28 and TRBJ1-3. There are 14 residues in the CDR3. The germline V gene encodes CDR1 MDHEN and CDR2 SYDVKM. The full variable domain, with the rest looked up from reference TRBV28 and TRBJ1-3, is DVKVTQSSRYLVKRTGEKVFLECVQDMDHENMFWYRQDPGLGLRLIYFSYDVKMKEKGDIPEGYSVSREKKERFSLILESASTNQTSMYLCASRRASSGNTIYFGEGSWLTVV.

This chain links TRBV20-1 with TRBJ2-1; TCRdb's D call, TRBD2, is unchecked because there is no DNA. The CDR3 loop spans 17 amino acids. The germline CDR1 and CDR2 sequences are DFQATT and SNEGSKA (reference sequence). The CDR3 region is CSARDQSGGGAYNEQFF.

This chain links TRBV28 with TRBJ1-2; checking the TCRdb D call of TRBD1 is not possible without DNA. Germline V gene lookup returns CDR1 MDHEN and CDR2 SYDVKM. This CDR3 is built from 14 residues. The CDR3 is CASSLFDRVWGYTF.

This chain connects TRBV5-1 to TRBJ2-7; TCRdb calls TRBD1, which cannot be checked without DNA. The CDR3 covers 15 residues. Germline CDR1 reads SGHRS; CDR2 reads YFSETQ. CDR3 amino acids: CASSLTTGGVYEQYF. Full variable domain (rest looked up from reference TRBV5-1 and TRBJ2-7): KAGVTQTPRYLIKTRGQQVTLSCSPISGHRSVSWYQQTPGQGLQFLFEYFSETQRNKGNFPGRFSGRQFSNSRSEMNVSTLELGDSALYLCASSLTTGGVYEQYFGPGTRLTVT.

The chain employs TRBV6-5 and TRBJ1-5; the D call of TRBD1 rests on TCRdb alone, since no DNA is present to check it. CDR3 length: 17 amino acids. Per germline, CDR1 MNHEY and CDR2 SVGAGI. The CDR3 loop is CASSYPEGMGRGQPQHF.

This CDR3 reads CASSLFTGTGLRDLFF. V is TRBV7-8 and J is TRBJ1-4; without DNA, the TCRdb call of TRBD1 cannot be checked. This CDR3 is built from 16 residues. In germline, CDR1 is SGHVS, CDR2 FQNEAQ.

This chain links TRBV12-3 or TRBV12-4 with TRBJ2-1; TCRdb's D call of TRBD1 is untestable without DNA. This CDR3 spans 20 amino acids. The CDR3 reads CASSLVFGGTRPRFGNEQFF.

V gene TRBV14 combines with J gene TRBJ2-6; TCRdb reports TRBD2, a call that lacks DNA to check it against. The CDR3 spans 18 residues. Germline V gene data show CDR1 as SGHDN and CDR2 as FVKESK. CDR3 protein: CASSQDKIVLSGANVLTF.

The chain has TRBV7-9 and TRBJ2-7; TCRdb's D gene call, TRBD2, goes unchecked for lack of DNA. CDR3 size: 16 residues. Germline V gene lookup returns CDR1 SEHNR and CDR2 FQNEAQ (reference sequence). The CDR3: CASSWKRLAGSYEQYF.

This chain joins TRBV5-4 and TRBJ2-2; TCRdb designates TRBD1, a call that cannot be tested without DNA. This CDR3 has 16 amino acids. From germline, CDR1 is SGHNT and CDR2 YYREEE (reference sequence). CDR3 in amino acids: CASSKGQGISTGELFF.

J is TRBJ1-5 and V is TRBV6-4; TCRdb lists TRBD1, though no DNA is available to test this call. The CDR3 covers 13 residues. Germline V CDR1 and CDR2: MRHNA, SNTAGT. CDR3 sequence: CASSPGGDQPQHF.

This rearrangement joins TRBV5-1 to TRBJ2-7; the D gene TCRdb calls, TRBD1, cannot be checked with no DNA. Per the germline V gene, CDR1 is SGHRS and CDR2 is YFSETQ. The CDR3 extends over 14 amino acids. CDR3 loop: CASWPGTGSYEQYF.

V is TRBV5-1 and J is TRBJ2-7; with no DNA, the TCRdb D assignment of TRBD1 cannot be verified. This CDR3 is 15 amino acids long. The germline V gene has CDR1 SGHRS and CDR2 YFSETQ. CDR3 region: CASSRPGSEAYEQYF.

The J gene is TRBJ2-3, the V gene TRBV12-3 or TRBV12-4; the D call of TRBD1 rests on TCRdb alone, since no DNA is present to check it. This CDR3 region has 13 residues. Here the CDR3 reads CASRSVGGDTQYF.